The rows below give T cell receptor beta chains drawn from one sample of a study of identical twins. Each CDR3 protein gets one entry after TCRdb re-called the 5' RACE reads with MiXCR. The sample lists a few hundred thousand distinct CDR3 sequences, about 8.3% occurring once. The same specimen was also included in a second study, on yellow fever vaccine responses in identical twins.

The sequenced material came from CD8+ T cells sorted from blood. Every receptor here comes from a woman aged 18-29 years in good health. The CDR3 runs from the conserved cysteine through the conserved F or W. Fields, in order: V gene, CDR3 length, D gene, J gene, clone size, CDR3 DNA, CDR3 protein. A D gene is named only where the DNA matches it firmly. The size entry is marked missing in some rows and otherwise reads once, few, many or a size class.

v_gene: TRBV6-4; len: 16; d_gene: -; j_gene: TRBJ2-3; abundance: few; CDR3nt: TGTGCCAGCAGTGACTCTGGGGGGGGCGATAGCGATACGCAGTATTTT; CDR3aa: CASSDSGGGDSDTQYF
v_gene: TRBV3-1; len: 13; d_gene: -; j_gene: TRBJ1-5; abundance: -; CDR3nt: TGTGCCAGCAGCCAAGGCAGGTACCAGCCCCAGCATTTT; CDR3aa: CASSQGRYQPQHF
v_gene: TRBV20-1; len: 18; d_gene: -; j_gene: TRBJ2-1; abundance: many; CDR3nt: TGCAGTGCTAGCCCCTCTCTGGATGGGGGAGCCTCCTACAATGAGCAGTTCTTC; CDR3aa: CSASPSLDGGASYNEQFF
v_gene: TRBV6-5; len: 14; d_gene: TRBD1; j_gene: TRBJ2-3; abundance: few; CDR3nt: TGTGCCAGCAGTTACTCGGGACAGGCAGATACGCAGTATTTT; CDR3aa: CASSYSGQADTQYF
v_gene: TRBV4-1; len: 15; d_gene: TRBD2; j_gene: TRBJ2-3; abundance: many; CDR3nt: TGCGCCAGCAGCCAAGTACTAGCGGGCCCCGATACGCAGTATTTT; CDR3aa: CASSQVLAGPDTQYF
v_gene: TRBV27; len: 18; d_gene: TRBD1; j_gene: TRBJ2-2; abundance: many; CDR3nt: TGTGCCAGCAGTTTAATTAGGGACAGGTCGTGGGGGGCCGGGGAGCTGTTTTTT; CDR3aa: CASSLIRDRSWGAGELFF
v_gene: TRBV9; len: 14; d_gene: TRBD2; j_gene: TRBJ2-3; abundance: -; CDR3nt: TGTGCCAGCAGCGCTAGCGGGGGGATTAATACGCAGTATTTT; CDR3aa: CASSASGGINTQYF
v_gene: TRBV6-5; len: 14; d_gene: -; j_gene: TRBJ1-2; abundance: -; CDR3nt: TGTGCCAGCAGTACTAACAGGGTCTTCGATGGCTACACCTTC; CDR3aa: CASSTNRVFDGYTF
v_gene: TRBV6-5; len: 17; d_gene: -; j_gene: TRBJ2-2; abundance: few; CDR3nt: TGTGCCAGCAGTTACTCCTCCGGGGGGCGGAACACCGGGGAGCTGTTTTTT; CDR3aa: CASSYSSGGRNTGELFF
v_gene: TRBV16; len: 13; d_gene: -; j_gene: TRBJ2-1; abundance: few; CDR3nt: TGTGCCAGCAGCCCTGATAATTCTTTGGAGCAGTTCTTC; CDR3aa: CASSPDNSLEQFF
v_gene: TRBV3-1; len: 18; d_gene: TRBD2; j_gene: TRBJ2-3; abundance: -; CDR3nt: TGTGCCAGCAGCCAAGTTTTTAATAGCGGGCCTAGCACAGATACGCAGTATTTT; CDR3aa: CASSQVFNSGPSTDTQYF
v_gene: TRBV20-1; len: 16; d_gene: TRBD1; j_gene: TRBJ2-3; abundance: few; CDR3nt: TGCAGTGCTAGGGGCCGGGACAGGGGGATTTTAGATACGCAGTATTTT; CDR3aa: CSARGRDRGILDTQYF
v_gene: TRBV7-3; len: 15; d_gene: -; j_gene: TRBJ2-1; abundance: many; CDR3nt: TGTGCCAGCAGCTTATTCCCCGGAGGAGGAAATGAGCAGTTCTTC; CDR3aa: CASSLFPGGGNEQFF
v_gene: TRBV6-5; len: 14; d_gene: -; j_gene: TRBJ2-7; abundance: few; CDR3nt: TGTGCCAGCAGTTACGGATTAAGGGGCTACGAGCAGTACTTC; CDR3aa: CASSYGLRGYEQYF
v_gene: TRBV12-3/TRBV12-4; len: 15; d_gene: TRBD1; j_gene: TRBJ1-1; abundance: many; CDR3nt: TGTGCCAGCAGTTCCGACAGGGGTCCCGTCCCTGAAGCTTTCTTT; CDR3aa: CASSSDRGPVPEAFF
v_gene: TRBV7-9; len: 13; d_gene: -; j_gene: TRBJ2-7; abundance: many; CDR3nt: TGTGCCAGCAGCTGGGGAAGCTCCTACGAGCAGTACTTC; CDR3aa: CASSWGSSYEQYF
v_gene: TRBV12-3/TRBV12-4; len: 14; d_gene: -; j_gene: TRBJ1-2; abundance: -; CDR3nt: TGTGCCAGCAGTTTGCCCAGAGCTAACTATGGCTACACCTTC; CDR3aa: CASSLPRANYGYTF
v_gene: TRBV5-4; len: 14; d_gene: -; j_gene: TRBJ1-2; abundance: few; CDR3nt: TGTGCCAGCAGCTTCTTATCGTCCGGTAGCAGCTACACCTTC; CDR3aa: CASSFLSSGSSYTF
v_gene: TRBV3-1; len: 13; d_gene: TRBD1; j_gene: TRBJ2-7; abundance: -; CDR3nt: TGTGCCAGCAGCCAAATCCCGGGACAGGGCGAAATCTTC; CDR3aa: CASSQIPGQGEIF
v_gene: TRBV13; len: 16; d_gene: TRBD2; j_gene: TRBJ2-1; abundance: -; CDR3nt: TGTGCCAGCAGCTTACGTCCTAGCGGGGGGGCTTTTGAGCAGTTCTTC; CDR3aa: CASSLRPSGGAFEQFF
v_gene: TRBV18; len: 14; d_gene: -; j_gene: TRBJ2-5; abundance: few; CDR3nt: TGTGCCAGCTCACCATTAGAATACCAAGAGACCCAGTACTTC; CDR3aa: CASSPLEYQETQYF
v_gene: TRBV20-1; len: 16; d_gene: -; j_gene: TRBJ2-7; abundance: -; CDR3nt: TGCAGTGCTAGAGATAATGCAGTAGCGGTCTCCTACGAGCAGTACTTC; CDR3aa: CSARDNAVAVSYEQYF
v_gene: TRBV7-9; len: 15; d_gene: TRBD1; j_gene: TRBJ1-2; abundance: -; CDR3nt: TGTGCCAGCAGCTTAGAAGAAGAGGGGGCGCGTGGCTACACCTTC; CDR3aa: CASSLEEEGARGYTF
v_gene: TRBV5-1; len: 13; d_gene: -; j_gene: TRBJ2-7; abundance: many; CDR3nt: TGCGCCAGCAGCAATACAGCAACCTACGAGCAGTACTTC; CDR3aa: CASSNTATYEQYF
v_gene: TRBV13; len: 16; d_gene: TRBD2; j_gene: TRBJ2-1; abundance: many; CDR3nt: TGTGCCAGCAGCTTTGGGTCGGTAGCGGGAAACAATGAGCAGTTCTTC; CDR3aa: CASSFGSVAGNNEQFF
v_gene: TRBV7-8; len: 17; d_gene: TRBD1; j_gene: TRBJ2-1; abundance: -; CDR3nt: TGTGCCAGCAGCCCCCGGAGACAGGGGGCATCCTACAATGAGCAGTTCTTC; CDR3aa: CASSPRRQGASYNEQFF
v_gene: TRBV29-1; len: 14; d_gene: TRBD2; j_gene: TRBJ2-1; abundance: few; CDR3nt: TGCAGCGTTGAAACCAGCGGGGGGGGGAATGAGCAGTTCTTC; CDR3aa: CSVETSGGGNEQFF
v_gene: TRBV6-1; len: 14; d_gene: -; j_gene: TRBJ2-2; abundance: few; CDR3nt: TGTGCCAGCAGTGAAGTCCAGGGTCCCGGGGAGCTGTTTTTT; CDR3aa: CASSEVQGPGELFF
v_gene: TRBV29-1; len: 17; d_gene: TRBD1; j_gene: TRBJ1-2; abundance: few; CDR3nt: TGCAGCGTTGGGACAGGGGTTGAGTCTAAAGCTAACTATGGCTACACCTTC; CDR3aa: CSVGTGVESKANYGYTF
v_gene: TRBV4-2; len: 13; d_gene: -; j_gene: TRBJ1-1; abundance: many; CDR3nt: TGTGCCAGCAGCCAAGATGGGGTGGTTGAAGCTTTCTTT; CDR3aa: CASSQDGVVEAFF
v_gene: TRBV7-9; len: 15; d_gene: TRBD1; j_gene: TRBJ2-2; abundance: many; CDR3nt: TGTGCCAGCAGCCCATCGGACAGGGTCCGGGGGGAGCTGTTTTTT; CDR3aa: CASSPSDRVRGELFF
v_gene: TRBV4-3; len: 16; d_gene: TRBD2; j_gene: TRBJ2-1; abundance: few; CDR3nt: TGCGCCAGCAGCCAAGATGCCAGCGGGAGATACAATGAGCAGTTCTTC; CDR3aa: CASSQDASGRYNEQFF
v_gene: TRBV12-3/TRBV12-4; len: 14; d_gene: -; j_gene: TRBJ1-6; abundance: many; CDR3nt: TGTGCCAGCAGTTTGGGGCCTTATAATTCACCCCTCCACTTT; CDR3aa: CASSLGPYNSPLHF
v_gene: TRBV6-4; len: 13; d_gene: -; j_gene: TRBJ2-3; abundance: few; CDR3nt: TGTGCCAGCAGTGACAAAGCCACAGATACGCAGTATTTT; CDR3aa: CASSDKATDTQYF
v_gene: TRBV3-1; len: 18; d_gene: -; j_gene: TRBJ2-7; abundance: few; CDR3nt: TGTGCCAGCAGCCAGCGCTTATTGGGAGAGCGGCTCGTTGACGAGCAGTACTTC; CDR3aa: CASSQRLLGERLVDEQYF
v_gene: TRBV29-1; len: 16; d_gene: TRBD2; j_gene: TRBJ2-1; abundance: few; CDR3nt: TGCAGCGTGGGACTAGCGGGGGGGCTCTCCTACAATGAGCAGTTCTTC; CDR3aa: CSVGLAGGLSYNEQFF
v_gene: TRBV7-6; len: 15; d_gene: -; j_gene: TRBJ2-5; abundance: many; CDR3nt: TGTGCCAGCAGCTTATATCAGCCAGATCAAGAGACCCAGTACTTC; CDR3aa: CASSLYQPDQETQYF
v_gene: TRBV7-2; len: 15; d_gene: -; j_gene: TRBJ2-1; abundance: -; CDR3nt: TGTGCCAGCAGCTTAATTGTCACAGGATGGAATGAGCAGTTCTTC; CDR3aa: CASSLIVTGWNEQFF
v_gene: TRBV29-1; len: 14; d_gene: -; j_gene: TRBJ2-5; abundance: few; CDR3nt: TGCAGCGTTGAAGATGGGACTCCAGTCGGGACCCAGTACTTC; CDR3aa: CSVEDGTPVGTQYF
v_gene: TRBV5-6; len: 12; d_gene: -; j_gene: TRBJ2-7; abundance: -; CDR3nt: TGTGCCAGCAGCTACGGCTTTTACGAGCAGTACTTC; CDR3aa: CASSYGFYEQYF
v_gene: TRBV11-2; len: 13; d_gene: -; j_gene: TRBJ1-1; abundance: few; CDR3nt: TGTGCCAGCAGCTTGGTAAGGAACACTGAAGCTTTCTTT; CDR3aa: CASSLVRNTEAFF
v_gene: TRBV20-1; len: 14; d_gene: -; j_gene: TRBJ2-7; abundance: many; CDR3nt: TGCAGTGCTAGAGATTGGGACATCTCCTACGAGCAGTACTTC; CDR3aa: CSARDWDISYEQYF
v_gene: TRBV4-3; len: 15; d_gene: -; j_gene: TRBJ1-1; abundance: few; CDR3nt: TGCGCCAGCAGCCAAGACCGATCAGCGAACACTGAAGCTTTCTTT; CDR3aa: CASSQDRSANTEAFF
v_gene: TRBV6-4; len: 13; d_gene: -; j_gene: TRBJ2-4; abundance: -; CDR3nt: TGTGCCAGCAGTGACGGGGTTTACGGCATTCAGTACTTC; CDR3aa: CASSDGVYGIQYF
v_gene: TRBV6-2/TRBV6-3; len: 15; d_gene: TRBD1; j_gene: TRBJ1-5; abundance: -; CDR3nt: TGTGCCAGCAGTTGGGGACAGGCGTACAATCAGCCCCAGCATTTT; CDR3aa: CASSWGQAYNQPQHF
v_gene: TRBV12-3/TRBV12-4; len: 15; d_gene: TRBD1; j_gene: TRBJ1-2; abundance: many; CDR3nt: TGTGCCAGCAGTCTAGGGACAGGGACGCACTATGGCTACACCTTC; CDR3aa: CASSLGTGTHYGYTF
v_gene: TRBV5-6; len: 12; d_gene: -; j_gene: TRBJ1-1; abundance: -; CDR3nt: TGTGCCAGCAGCTCTATGACCCACGAAGCTTTCTTT; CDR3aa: CASSSMTHEAFF
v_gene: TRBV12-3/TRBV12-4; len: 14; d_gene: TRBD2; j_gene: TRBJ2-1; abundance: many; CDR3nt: TGTGCCAGCAGTTTTAGCGGGCAATACAATGAGCAGTTCTTC; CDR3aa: CASSFSGQYNEQFF
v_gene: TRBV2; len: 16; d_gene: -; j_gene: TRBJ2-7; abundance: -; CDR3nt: TGTGCCAGCAGTGAAGCACGGAGTCAGAGCTCCTACGAGCAGTACTTC; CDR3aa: CASSEARSQSSYEQYF